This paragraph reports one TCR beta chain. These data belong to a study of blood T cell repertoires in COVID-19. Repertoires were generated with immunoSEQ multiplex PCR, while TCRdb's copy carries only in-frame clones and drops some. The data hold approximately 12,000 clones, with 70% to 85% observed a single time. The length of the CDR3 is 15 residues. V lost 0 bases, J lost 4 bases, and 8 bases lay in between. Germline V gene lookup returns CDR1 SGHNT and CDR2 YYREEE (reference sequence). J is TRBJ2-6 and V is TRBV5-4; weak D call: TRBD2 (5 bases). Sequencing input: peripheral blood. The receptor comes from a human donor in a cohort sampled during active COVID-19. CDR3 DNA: TGTGCCAGCAGCTTGGCGGGGTCCGGGGCCAACGTCCTGACTTTC. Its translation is CASSLAGSGANVLTF.